This T cell receptor beta chain is from a study of cytomegalovirus exposure and HLA in healthy donors. The wider study: Samples from HLA-typed donors yielded about 85 million unique TCRs in an early data release.

This clone has only one observation. The V gene lost 3 bases and the J gene lost 5 bases, with 8 bases spanning the gap. CDR1 is KGHSH, CDR2 LQKENI, per germline. This CDR3 has 12 amino acids. The PCR was carried out with 60 Vbeta primers and 13 Jbeta primers. Sequencing used immunoSEQ multiplex PCR; TCRdb keeps in-frame clones, though not all of them. The sample has 200,000 to 250,000 clones, roughly 80% seen once. The chain uses TRBV18 and TRBJ2-7; D gene ambiguous. The specimen sequenced was PBMCs. This clonotype originated in a woman between 40 and 55 years old in good health and CMV-seronegative. As DNA, the CDR3 is TGTGCCAGCTCACCTCGTATCCACGAGCAGTACTTC. This gives the protein CASSPRIHEQYF. The whole variable domain, remainder taken from reference TRBV18 and TRBJ2-7, is NAGVMQNPRHLVRRRGQEARLRCSPMKGHSHVYWYRQLPEEGLKFMVYLQKENIIDESGMPKERFSAEFPKEGPSILRIQQVVRGDSAAYFCASSPRIHEQYFGPGTRLTVT.